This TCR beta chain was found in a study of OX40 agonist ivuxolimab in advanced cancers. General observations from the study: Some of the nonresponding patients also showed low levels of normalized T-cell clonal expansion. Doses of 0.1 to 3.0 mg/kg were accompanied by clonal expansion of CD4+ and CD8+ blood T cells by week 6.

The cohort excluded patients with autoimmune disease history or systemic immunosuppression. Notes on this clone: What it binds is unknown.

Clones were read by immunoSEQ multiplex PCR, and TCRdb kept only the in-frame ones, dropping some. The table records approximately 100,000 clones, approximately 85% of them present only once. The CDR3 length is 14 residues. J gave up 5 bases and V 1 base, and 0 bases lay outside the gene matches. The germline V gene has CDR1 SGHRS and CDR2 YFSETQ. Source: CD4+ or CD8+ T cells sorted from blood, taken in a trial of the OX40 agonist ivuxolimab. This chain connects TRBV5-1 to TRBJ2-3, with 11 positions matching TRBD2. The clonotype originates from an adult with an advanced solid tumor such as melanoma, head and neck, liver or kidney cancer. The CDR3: CASSLTSGRDTQYF. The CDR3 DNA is TGCGCCAGCAGCTTGACTAGCGGGAGAGATACGCAGTATTTT.